A selection of T cell receptor beta chains follows, all from one sample in a study of T cells in Graves' hyperthyroidism and ophthalmopathy. One entry per CDR3 protein, called by TCRdb with MiXCR from the multiplex PCR reads. The data hold approximately 520,000 distinct CDR3 sequences, with around 22% observed a single time. Sequenced input: blood. These receptors all stem from a woman in her 30s with Graves' ophthalmopathy. Each CDR3 is given with its conserved first and last residue. The order of the fields is clone size, D gene, V gene, J gene, CDR3 DNA, CDR3 protein. A D gene is named only where the DNA matches it firmly. Clone size is shown for a subset of rows, as once, few, many or a class of expanded clone.

clone_size: many; d_call: NA; v_call: TRBV6-5; j_call: TRBJ2-7; cdr3_nt: TGTGCCAGCAGTTACTCACAGAGATCAACCTACGAGCAGTACTTC; cdr3_aa: CASSYSQRSTYEQYF
clone_size: NA; d_call: NA; v_call: TRBV4-1; j_call: TRBJ2-5; cdr3_nt: TGCGCCAGCAGCCAAGTCGGTGAGACCAAGTACTTC; cdr3_aa: CASSQVGETKYF
clone_size: many; d_call: NA; v_call: TRBV2; j_call: TRBJ2-7; cdr3_nt: TGTGCCAGCAGACAGGACAGATCGATTGTCTACGAGCAGTACTTC; cdr3_aa: CASRQDRSIVYEQYF
clone_size: NA; d_call: NA; v_call: TRBV20-1; j_call: TRBJ1-2; cdr3_nt: TGCAGTGCCTACCGCTTGGAGGGTTACTATGGCTACACCTTC; cdr3_aa: CSAYRLEGYYGYTF
clone_size: NA; d_call: NA; v_call: TRBV2; j_call: TRBJ2-7; cdr3_nt: TGTGCCAGCAGTGAAGTTCCGAGCTCCTACGAGCAGTACTTC; cdr3_aa: CASSEVPSSYEQYF
clone_size: few; d_call: TRBD1; v_call: TRBV4-1; j_call: TRBJ1-5; cdr3_nt: TGCGCCAGCAGCCAAACACTTACAGGGACAGGGATTAATCAGCCCCAGCATTTT; cdr3_aa: CASSQTLTGTGINQPQHF
clone_size: few; d_call: TRBD2; v_call: TRBV6-2/TRBV6-3; j_call: TRBJ2-5; cdr3_nt: TGTGCCAGCAGCCTCGGGACTAGCCCTTCGGGGACCCAGTACTTC; cdr3_aa: CASSLGTSPSGTQYF
clone_size: few; d_call: NA; v_call: TRBV4-1; j_call: TRBJ1-1; cdr3_nt: TGCGCCAGCAGCCAAGCGGGCCAAAAAAACACTGAAGCTTTCTTT; cdr3_aa: CASSQAGQKNTEAFF
clone_size: few; d_call: TRBD1; v_call: TRBV2; j_call: TRBJ1-2; cdr3_nt: TGTGCCAGCAGTGTCGTCGAGCAGGGGGATGGCTACACCTTC; cdr3_aa: CASSVVEQGDGYTF
clone_size: many; d_call: NA; v_call: TRBV18; j_call: TRBJ2-5; cdr3_nt: TGTGCCAGCTCACCGGCGGAAGAGACCCAGTACTTC; cdr3_aa: CASSPAEETQYF
clone_size: many; d_call: NA; v_call: TRBV7-2; j_call: TRBJ2-7; cdr3_nt: TGTGCCAGCAGCTTAGAATCTTGGGACATGGAGTACTTC; cdr3_aa: CASSLESWDMEYF
clone_size: NA; d_call: NA; v_call: TRBV2; j_call: TRBJ1-2; cdr3_nt: TGTGCCAGCAGTTTGGAGGGGGGAATTGGCTACACCTTC; cdr3_aa: CASSLEGGIGYTF
clone_size: many; d_call: NA; v_call: TRBV19; j_call: TRBJ1-2; cdr3_nt: TGTGCCAGTAGTACCACCGGGACAACTAACTATGGCTACACCTTC; cdr3_aa: CASSTTGTTNYGYTF
clone_size: few; d_call: TRBD1; v_call: TRBV7-2; j_call: TRBJ1-2; cdr3_nt: TGTGCCAGCAGGGGACAGGGGACCTATGGCTACACCTTC; cdr3_aa: CASRGQGTYGYTF
clone_size: NA; d_call: NA; v_call: TRBV25-1; j_call: TRBJ2-5; cdr3_nt: TGTGCCAGCAGTGGACAGCTTTGGCAGGTCGAGGAGACCCAGTACTTC; cdr3_aa: CASSGQLWQVEETQYF
clone_size: NA; d_call: NA; v_call: TRBV20-1; j_call: TRBJ2-7; cdr3_nt: TGCAGTGCTAGAGGGAACTTGCCCTACGAGCAGTACTTC; cdr3_aa: CSARGNLPYEQYF
clone_size: once; d_call: NA; v_call: TRBV6-1; j_call: TRBJ2-7; cdr3_nt: TGTGCCAGCAGCTTCCCTAACCAGGACAACCCCTACGAGCAGTACTTC; cdr3_aa: CASSFPNQDNPYEQYF
clone_size: NA; d_call: NA; v_call: TRBV6-1; j_call: TRBJ2-5; cdr3_nt: TGTGCCTCCCAGCTGGGCCCCCGAGAGACCCAGTACTTC; cdr3_aa: CASQLGPRETQYF
clone_size: NA; d_call: TRBD1; v_call: TRBV30; j_call: TRBJ1-5; cdr3_nt: TGTGCCTGGAGTGTAGGAAACTTACAGGGGGGGAATCAGCCCCAGCATTTT; cdr3_aa: CAWSVGNLQGGNQPQHF
clone_size: many; d_call: NA; v_call: TRBV7-2; j_call: TRBJ1-2; cdr3_nt: TGTGCCAGCAGCTTCAAGGTCTCTGGCTACACCTTC; cdr3_aa: CASSFKVSGYTF
clone_size: many; d_call: TRBD1; v_call: TRBV11-2; j_call: TRBJ2-5; cdr3_nt: TGTGCCAGCAGCTTAGGGGTGACAGGGGGCTACCAAGAGACCCAGTACTTC; cdr3_aa: CASSLGVTGGYQETQYF
clone_size: NA; d_call: NA; v_call: TRBV20-1; j_call: TRBJ1-3; cdr3_nt: TGCAGTGCTAGAGATGATGGAAACACCATATATTTT; cdr3_aa: CSARDDGNTIYF
clone_size: few; d_call: TRBD2; v_call: TRBV7-8; j_call: TRBJ2-5; cdr3_nt: TGTGCCAGCAGCTCTCCCCGGGGGGGGGGGTGGCAAGAGACCCAGTACTTC; cdr3_aa: CASSSPRGGGWQETQYF
clone_size: many; d_call: NA; v_call: TRBV4-3; j_call: TRBJ2-7; cdr3_nt: TGCGCCAGCAGCCAAGGTTACGGTTCCTACGAGCAGTACTTC; cdr3_aa: CASSQGYGSYEQYF
clone_size: many; d_call: NA; v_call: TRBV4-2; j_call: TRBJ1-5; cdr3_nt: TGTGCCAGCAGCCAACAGGGGAAAGATCAGCCCCAGCATTTT; cdr3_aa: CASSQQGKDQPQHF
clone_size: many; d_call: NA; v_call: TRBV12-3/TRBV12-4; j_call: TRBJ2-2; cdr3_nt: TGTGCCAGCAGTTTTGGCGGGTCCGGGGAGCTGTTTTTT; cdr3_aa: CASSFGGSGELFF
clone_size: many; d_call: NA; v_call: TRBV10-3; j_call: TRBJ2-5; cdr3_nt: TGTGCCATCAGCCGGGACCAGCAAGAGACCCAGTACTTC; cdr3_aa: CAISRDQQETQYF
clone_size: NA; d_call: NA; v_call: TRBV2; j_call: TRBJ2-2; cdr3_nt: TGTGCCAGCCTACGACAGTCGAACACCGGGGAGCTGTTTTTT; cdr3_aa: CASLRQSNTGELFF
clone_size: NA; d_call: NA; v_call: TRBV11-1; j_call: TRBJ2-2; cdr3_nt: TGTGCCAGCAGCCCAGTTGTGAGGACAGCGAACACCGGGGAGCTGTTTTTT; cdr3_aa: CASSPVVRTANTGELFF
clone_size: few; d_call: TRBD1; v_call: TRBV5-1; j_call: TRBJ2-1; cdr3_nt: TGCGCCAGCAGCTTGGGGACAGGGGGCCCCTACAATGAGCAGTTCTTC; cdr3_aa: CASSLGTGGPYNEQFF
clone_size: NA; d_call: TRBD1; v_call: TRBV5-1; j_call: TRBJ2-7; cdr3_nt: TGCGCCAGCAGCTACCGGGACAGGGTGGTAACCGAGCAGTACTTC; cdr3_aa: CASSYRDRVVTEQYF
clone_size: NA; d_call: NA; v_call: TRBV6-1; j_call: TRBJ2-5; cdr3_nt: TGTGCCAGCAGCCACCGGGGGGCCCGGGAGACCCAGTACTTC; cdr3_aa: CASSHRGARETQYF
clone_size: many; d_call: NA; v_call: TRBV11-2; j_call: TRBJ1-3; cdr3_nt: TGTGCCAGCAGCTTACTGTTCAGGGGAGCTGGAAACACCATATATTTT; cdr3_aa: CASSLLFRGAGNTIYF
clone_size: NA; d_call: NA; v_call: TRBV20-1; j_call: TRBJ1-5; cdr3_nt: TGCAGTGCTAGACCCCCGGCGGGGAAAAGGGGAGAAGGCAATCAGCCCCAGCATTTT; cdr3_aa: CSARPPAGKRGEGNQPQHF
clone_size: NA; d_call: NA; v_call: TRBV6-1; j_call: TRBJ2-2; cdr3_nt: TGTGCCAGCTTCCAATTTGGTGGGGAGCTGTTTTTT; cdr3_aa: CASFQFGGELFF
clone_size: NA; d_call: NA; v_call: TRBV6-1; j_call: TRBJ2-5; cdr3_nt: TGTGCCAGCAGTCCTCCACAGGAGAGCGAGACCCAGTACTTC; cdr3_aa: CASSPPQESETQYF
clone_size: many; d_call: TRBD2; v_call: TRBV11-1; j_call: TRBJ2-3; cdr3_nt: TGTGCCAGCAGCCAAGGACTAGTAGCTTCCCCAGATACGCAGTATTTT; cdr3_aa: CASSQGLVASPDTQYF
clone_size: many; d_call: NA; v_call: TRBV20-1; j_call: TRBJ1-1; cdr3_nt: TGCAGTGCTAGAGCCCCCTTGTGGGGTGAAGCTTTCTTT; cdr3_aa: CSARAPLWGEAFF
clone_size: many; d_call: NA; v_call: TRBV9; j_call: TRBJ2-5; cdr3_nt: TGTGCCAGCAGCGTAGTGCTGGGGGAAGCAGAGACCCAGTACTTC; cdr3_aa: CASSVVLGEAETQYF
clone_size: NA; d_call: TRBD1; v_call: TRBV18; j_call: TRBJ2-7; cdr3_nt: TGTGCCAGCTCACAGATGACAGGGACCGTTTCGGACGAGCAGTACTTC; cdr3_aa: CASSQMTGTVSDEQYF
clone_size: many; d_call: TRBD1; v_call: TRBV27; j_call: TRBJ1-1; cdr3_nt: TGTGCCAGCAGTTTGACAGGGGTTGGGACTGAAGCTTTCTTT; cdr3_aa: CASSLTGVGTEAFF
clone_size: many; d_call: NA; v_call: TRBV20-1; j_call: TRBJ1-1; cdr3_nt: TGCAGTGCGCATTACACAGGGCGGGGCACTGAAGCTTTCTTT; cdr3_aa: CSAHYTGRGTEAFF
clone_size: many; d_call: NA; v_call: TRBV4-1; j_call: TRBJ2-5; cdr3_nt: TGCGCCAGCAGCCAAATCGGATGGGAGACCCAGTACTTC; cdr3_aa: CASSQIGWETQYF
clone_size: NA; d_call: TRBD1; v_call: TRBV28; j_call: TRBJ2-7; cdr3_nt: TGTGCCAGCAACTCGGGACAGGCCTCCTACGAGCAGTACTTC; cdr3_aa: CASNSGQASYEQYF
clone_size: many; d_call: TRBD1; v_call: TRBV6-5; j_call: TRBJ2-5; cdr3_nt: TGTGCCAGCAGTTACCCGGACAGGGGGCCAGAGACCCAGTACTTC; cdr3_aa: CASSYPDRGPETQYF
clone_size: many; d_call: NA; v_call: TRBV19; j_call: TRBJ2-7; cdr3_nt: TGTGCCAGTAGTCAGCAGGGTGCCTACGAGCAGTACTTC; cdr3_aa: CASSQQGAYEQYF
clone_size: NA; d_call: TRBD1; v_call: TRBV28; j_call: TRBJ2-7; cdr3_nt: TGTGCCAGCCTACCGGGACAGGGATCCTATGAGCAGTACTTC; cdr3_aa: CASLPGQGSYEQYF